These 15 T cell receptor beta chains were all obtained from the same sample, sequenced in a study of cytomegalovirus exposure and HLA in healthy donors. TCRdb's table, derived via immunoSEQ multiplex PCR, lists solely in-frame clones and lacks some. The sample lists approximately 160,000 clones, 70% to 90% seen once, with about 3% in the top ten. Sequenced material: PBMCs. The receptors originated from a young woman in good health and CMV-seropositive.

CDR3 protein: CASYGQGTREQYF. CDR3 DNA sequence: TGTGCCAGTTATGGACAGGGAACTCGGGAGCAGTACTTC. The genes are TRBV19 and TRBJ2-7, with 8 bases that match TRBD1. The V and J ends lost 8 bases and 7 bases, in that order; junction bases with no gene match: 10. Germline V gives CDR1 LNHDA, CDR2 SQIVND (reference sequence). This CDR3 contains 13 residues.

The chain has TRBV6-5 and TRBJ1-2; 7 bases line up with TRBD1. The germline gives CDR1 MNHEY, CDR2 SVGAGI. J gave up 2 bases and V 0 bases, and 0 bases lay outside the gene matches. This CDR3 contains 14 residues. DNA for the CDR3: TGTGCCAGCAGTTACTCGACAGGGAACTATGGCTACACCTTC. Translation: CASSYSTGNYGYTF.

The chain uses TRBV19 and TRBJ1-5; D gene unclear. The germline V gene has CDR1 LNHDA and CDR2 SQIVND (reference sequence). V lost 3 bases and J lost 6, with 12 bases in between. This CDR3 contains 14 residues. The CDR3 DNA reads TGTGCCAGTAGTATTCCAAAAAGCGTTCAGCCCCAGCATTTT. This sequence encodes CASSIPKSVQPQHF.

The gene calls are TRBV30 and TRBJ2-3, with TRBD2 as a possible D gene (6 bases). The CDR3 length is 14 residues. Germline V CDR1 and CDR2: GTSNPN, SVGIG (reference sequence). V dropped 4 bases and J dropped 2 bases, with 13 bases sitting between them. CDR3 residues: CAWTLRGITDTQYF. Here the CDR3 DNA reads TGTGCCTGGACTCTTCGCGGGATCACAGATACGCAGTATTTT.

The chain combines TRBV6-6 with TRBJ2-3; 11 positions agree with TRBD2. The germline CDR1 and CDR2 sequences are MNHNY and SVGAGI (reference sequence). The junction had 9 bases not matched to a gene; V was cut back by 5 bases and J by 5 bases. The CDR3 is 16 residues long. The CDR3 sequence is CASSAVAGGVGDTQYF. Written as DNA, the CDR3 is TGTGCCAGCAGTGCCGTAGCGGGAGGGGTTGGAGATACGCAGTATTTT.

The V gene is TRBV30, the J gene TRBJ2-7; unclear D gene. Germline V gene lookup returns CDR1 GTSNPN and CDR2 SVGIG (reference sequence). The CDR3 spans 13 residues. Trimming cost V 0 bases and J 6 bases, with 12 bases left between them. CDR3 DNA sequence: TGTGCCTGGAGTGTCAGCAGGTTAGGCGAGCAGTACTTC. It encodes CAWSVSRLGEQYF.

V is TRBV7-9 and J is TRBJ2-7; 11 nucleotides agree with TRBD2. The ends lost 5 bases at V and 7 bases at J; junction bases unmatched: 10. CDR1 SEHNR and CDR2 FQNEAQ come from the germline V gene (reference sequence). The CDR3 runs to 15 residues. The CDR3 DNA reads TGTGCCAGCAGCCCAGAGGGACTAGCGGTGCGGGAGCAGTACTTC. Amino acids: CASSPEGLAVREQYF.

V is TRBV4-1 and J is TRBJ2-7; TRBD2 aligns across 10 bases. V dropped 1 base and J dropped 4; count of bases not matched to a gene: 7. Germline V gene sequence: CDR1 MGHRA, CDR2 YSYEKL. This CDR3 contains 16 residues. The CDR3 region is CASSQGLAGVRYEQYF. Written as DNA, the CDR3 is TGCGCCAGCAGCCAAGGGCTAGCGGGAGTTAGGTACGAGCAGTACTTC.

The V call is TRBV9, the J call TRBJ2-1; D is unresolved. V was cut by 1 base and J by 8 bases, with 10 bases left in between. Germline loops: CDR1 SGDLS, CDR2 YYNGEE. CDR3 length: 13 amino acids. This CDR3 reads CASSVLSRDEQFF. The DNA for the CDR3 is TGTGCCAGCAGCGTATTAAGTCGCGATGAGCAGTTCTTC.

V is TRBV7-9 and J is TRBJ2-1; tentative D call: TRBD1 (5 bases). CDR3 length: 17 amino acids. The V gene lost 7 bases and the J gene lost 5 bases, with 24 bases spanning the gap. Germline V gene data show CDR1 as SEHNR and CDR2 as FQNEAQ (reference sequence). CDR3 sequence reads: CASTVWGGTLGDNEQFF. CDR3 nucleotide sequence: TGTGCCAGCACCGTCTGGGGCGGCACCCTAGGGGACAATGAGCAGTTCTTC.

The chain links TRBV6-6 to TRBJ2-7; 7 bases align to TRBD2. CDR3 length: 15 amino acids. The germline V gene encodes CDR1 MNHNY and CDR2 SVGAGI (reference sequence). V trimming: 8 bases; J trimming: 2 bases; junction bases outside the gene matches: 12. CDR3 loop: CASLDGLDYTYEQYF. DNA for the CDR3: TGTGCCAGCCTAGACGGACTAGACTACACCTACGAGCAGTACTTC.

The genes are TRBV20-1 and TRBJ1-2; no reliable D call. The CDR3 covers 11 residues. Germline V gene lookup returns CDR1 DFQATT and CDR2 SNEGSKA (reference sequence). Trimming removed 0 bases from V and 11 bases from J, with 10 bases in between. CDR3 in amino acids: CSARDFPNYTF. The CDR3 DNA follows: TGCAGTGCTAGAGATTTCCCCAATTACACCTTC.

The chain combines TRBV5-1 with TRBJ2-1, with 9 bases matching TRBD2. Germline CDR1 and CDR2: SGHRS and YFSETQ. This CDR3 has 16 amino acids. V shed 4 bases and J 6 bases; nucleotides not matched to a gene: 11. As DNA, the CDR3 is TGCGCCAGCAGCCCCACCTATAGCGGGAGCGGCAATGAGCAGTTCTTC. It is translated as CASSPTYSGSGNEQFF.

The chain couples TRBV6-5 to TRBJ1-1; D not resolved. This CDR3 spans 15 amino acids. The germline V gene has CDR1 MNHEY and CDR2 SVGAGI. Trimming shortened V by 4 bases and J by 4 bases, and 16 bases separated the two germline ends. The CDR3 spells CASSSPGSKSTEAFF. CDR3 in DNA: TGTGCCAGCAGTTCCCCGGGATCGAAGAGCACTGAAGCTTTCTTT.

This clone has just a few counts. V gene TRBV7-2 combines with J gene TRBJ1-2, with 8 bases aligning to TRBD1. In germline, CDR1 is SGHTA, CDR2 FQGNSA. The CDR3 is made up of 15 amino acids. Trimming cost V 5 bases and J 3 bases; bases outside gene matches: 8. The DNA of the CDR3 is TGTGCCAGCAGCCGCACCGCGACAGGGGACTATGGCTACACCTTC. This sequence encodes CASSRTATGDYGYTF.